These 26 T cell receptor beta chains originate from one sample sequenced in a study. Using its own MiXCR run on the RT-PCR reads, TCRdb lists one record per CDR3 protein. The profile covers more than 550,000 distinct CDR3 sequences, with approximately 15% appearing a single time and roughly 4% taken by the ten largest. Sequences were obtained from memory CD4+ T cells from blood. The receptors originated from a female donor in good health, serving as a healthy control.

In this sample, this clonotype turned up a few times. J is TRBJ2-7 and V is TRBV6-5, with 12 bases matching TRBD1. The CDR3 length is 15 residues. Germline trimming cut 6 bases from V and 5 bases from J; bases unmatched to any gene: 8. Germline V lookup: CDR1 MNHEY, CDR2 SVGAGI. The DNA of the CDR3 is TGTGCCAGCAGCCCATGGGGACAGGGGGCCGACGAGCAGTACTTC. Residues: CASSPWGQGADEQYF.

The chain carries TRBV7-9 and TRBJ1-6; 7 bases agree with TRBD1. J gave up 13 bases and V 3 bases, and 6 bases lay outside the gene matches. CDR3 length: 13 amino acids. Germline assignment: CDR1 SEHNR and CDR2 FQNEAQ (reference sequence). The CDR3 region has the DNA TGTGCCAGCAGCTTTACAGGGGAAGGGCCCCTCCACTTT. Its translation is CASSFTGEGPLHF.

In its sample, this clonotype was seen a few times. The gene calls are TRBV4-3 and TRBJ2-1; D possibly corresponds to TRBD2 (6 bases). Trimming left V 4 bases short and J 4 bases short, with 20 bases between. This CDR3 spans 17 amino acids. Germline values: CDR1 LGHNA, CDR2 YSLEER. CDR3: CASSRISGGSSYNEQFF. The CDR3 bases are TGCGCCAGCAGCCGAATCTCTGGGGGGTCATCTTACAATGAGCAGTTCTTC.

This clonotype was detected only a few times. This CDR3 is CASSTGGTGNTIYF. The CDR3 bases are TGTGCCAGCAGTACAGGGGGCACTGGAAACACCATATATTTT. The V gene is TRBV7-2, the J gene TRBJ1-3, with TRBD1 matching over 9 bases. Germline V gene lookup returns CDR1 SGHTA and CDR2 FQGNSA. The junction had 2 bases not matched to a gene; V was cut back by 6 bases and J by 2 bases. The CDR3 spans 14 residues.

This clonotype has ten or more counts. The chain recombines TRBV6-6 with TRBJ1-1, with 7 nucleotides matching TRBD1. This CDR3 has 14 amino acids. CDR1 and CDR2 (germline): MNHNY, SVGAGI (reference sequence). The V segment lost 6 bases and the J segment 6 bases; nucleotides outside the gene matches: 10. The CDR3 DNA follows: TGTGCCAGCAGCAATACCTTCGACAGGGCTGAAGCTTTCTTT. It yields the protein CASSNTFDRAEAFF.

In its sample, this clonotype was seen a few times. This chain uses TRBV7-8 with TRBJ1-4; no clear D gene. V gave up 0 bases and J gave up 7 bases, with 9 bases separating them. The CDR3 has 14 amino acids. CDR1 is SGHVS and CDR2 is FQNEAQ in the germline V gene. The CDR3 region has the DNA TGTGCCAGCAGCTTAGCCCGGACCAGTGAAAAACTGTTTTTT. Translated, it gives CASSLARTSEKLFF.

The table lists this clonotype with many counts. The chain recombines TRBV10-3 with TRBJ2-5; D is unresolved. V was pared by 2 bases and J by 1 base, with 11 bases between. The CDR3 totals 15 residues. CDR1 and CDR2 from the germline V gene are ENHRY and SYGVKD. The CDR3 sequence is CAISEGLGLQETQYF. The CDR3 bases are TGTGCCATCAGTGAGGGGCTGGGCCTCCAAGAGACCCAGTACTTC.

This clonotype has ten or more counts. Here the CDR3 reads CAISESINQPQHF. The CDR3 DNA follows: TGTGCCATCAGTGAGTCAATAAATCAGCCCCAGCATTTT. V usage is TRBV10-3 and J usage is TRBJ1-5; D not resolved. V lost 0 bases, J lost 4 bases, and 4 bases lay in between. Germline-derived CDR1 and CDR2 are ENHRY and SYGVKD. The CDR3 contains 13 residues.

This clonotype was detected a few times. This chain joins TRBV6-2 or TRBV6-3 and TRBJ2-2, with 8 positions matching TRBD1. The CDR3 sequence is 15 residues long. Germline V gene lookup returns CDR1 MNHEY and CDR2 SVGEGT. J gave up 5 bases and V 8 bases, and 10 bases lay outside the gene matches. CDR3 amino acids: CASERGQGATGELFF. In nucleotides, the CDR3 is TGTGCCAGCGAAAGGGGGCAGGGGGCGACCGGGGAGCTGTTTTTT.

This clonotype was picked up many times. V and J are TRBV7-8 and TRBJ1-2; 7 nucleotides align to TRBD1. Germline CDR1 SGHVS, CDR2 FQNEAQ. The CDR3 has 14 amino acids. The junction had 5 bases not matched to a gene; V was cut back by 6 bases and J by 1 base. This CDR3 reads CASRPGTDNYGYTF. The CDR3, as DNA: TGTGCCAGCAGGCCCGGGACAGATAACTATGGCTACACCTTC.

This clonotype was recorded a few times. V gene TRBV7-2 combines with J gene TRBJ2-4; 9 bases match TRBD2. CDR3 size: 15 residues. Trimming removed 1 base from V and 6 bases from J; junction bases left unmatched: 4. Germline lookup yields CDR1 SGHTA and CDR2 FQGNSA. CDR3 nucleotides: TGTGCCAGCAGCTTAGGCGGGGGGGCCGGAAACATTCAGTACTTC. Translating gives CASSLGGGAGNIQYF.

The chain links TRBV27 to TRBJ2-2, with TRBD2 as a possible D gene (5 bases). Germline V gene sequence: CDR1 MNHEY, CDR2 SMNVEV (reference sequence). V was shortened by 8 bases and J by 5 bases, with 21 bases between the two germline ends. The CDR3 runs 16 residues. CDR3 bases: TGTGCCAGCTATCGCGGGCCGTTGAGCAGGACCGGGGAGCTGTTTTTT. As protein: CASYRGPLSRTGELFF.

The CDR3 spells CASSLGIGGRAVETQYF. The CDR3 nucleotides are TGTGCCAGCAGCTTAGGGATAGGTGGGAGGGCCGTGGAGACCCAGTACTTC. The chain joins TRBV7-2 to TRBJ2-5; 7 bases map to TRBD2. The V and J ends lost 1 base and 5 bases, in that order; junction bases with no gene match: 13. Germline V lookup: CDR1 SGHTA, CDR2 FQGNSA. The CDR3 is 17 residues long.

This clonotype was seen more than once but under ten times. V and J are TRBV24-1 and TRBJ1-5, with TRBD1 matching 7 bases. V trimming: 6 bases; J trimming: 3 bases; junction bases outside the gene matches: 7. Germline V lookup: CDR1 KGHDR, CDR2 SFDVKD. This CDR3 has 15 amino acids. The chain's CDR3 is CATSSTTGANQPQHF. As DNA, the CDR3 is TGTGCCACCAGTTCCACTACAGGGGCCAATCAGCCCCAGCATTTT.

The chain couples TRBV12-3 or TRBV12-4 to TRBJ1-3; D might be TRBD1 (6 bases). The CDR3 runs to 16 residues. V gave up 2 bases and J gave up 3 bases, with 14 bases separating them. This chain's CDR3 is CASSLMPGGYGNTIYF. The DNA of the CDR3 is TGTGCCAGCAGTTTAATGCCGGGGGGCTATGGAAACACCATATATTTT.

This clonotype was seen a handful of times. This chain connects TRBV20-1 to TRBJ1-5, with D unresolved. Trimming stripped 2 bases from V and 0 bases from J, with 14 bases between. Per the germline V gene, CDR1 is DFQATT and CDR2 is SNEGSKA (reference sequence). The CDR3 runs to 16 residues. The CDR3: CSARRNRPNSNQPQHF. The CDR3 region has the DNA TGCAGTGCTAGAAGGAACCGTCCAAATAGCAATCAGCCCCAGCATTTT.

The CDR3 nucleotides are TGTGCCTGGAGTTTTGACCAAACTAACGAGCAGTACTTC. Protein: CAWSFDQTNEQYF. J is TRBJ2-7 and V is TRBV30, with D unclear. Germline CDR1 reads GTSNPN; CDR2 reads SVGIG (reference sequence). The CDR3 loop spans 13 amino acids. V lost 2 bases and J lost 5, with 13 bases in between.

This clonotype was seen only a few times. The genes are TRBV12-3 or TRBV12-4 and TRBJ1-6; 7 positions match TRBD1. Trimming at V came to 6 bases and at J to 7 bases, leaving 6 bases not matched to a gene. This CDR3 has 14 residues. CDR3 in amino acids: CASSREGGNSPLHF. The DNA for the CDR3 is TGTGCCAGCAGCCGTGAAGGGGGCAATTCACCCCTCCACTTT.

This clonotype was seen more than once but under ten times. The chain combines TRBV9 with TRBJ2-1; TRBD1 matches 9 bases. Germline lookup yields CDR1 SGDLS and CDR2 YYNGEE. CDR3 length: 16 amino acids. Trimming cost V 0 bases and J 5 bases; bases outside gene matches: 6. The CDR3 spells CASSVAFRTGDNEQFF. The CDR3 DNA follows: TGTGCCAGCAGCGTAGCTTTTCGGACAGGGGACAATGAGCAGTTCTTC.

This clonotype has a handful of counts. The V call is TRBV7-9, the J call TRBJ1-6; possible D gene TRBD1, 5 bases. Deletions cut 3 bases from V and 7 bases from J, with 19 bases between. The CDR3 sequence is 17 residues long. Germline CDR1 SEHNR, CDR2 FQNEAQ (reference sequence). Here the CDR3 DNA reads TGTGCCAGCAGCTTGAGCCATGGCAGGGTATCCAATTCACCCCTCCACTTT. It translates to CASSLSHGRVSNSPLHF.

In DNA, the CDR3 is TGCGCCAGCAGCCAAGACAGGCTTGCATCACCCCTCCACTTT. Amino acid sequence: CASSQDRLASPLHF. The chain uses TRBV4-1 and TRBJ1-6; the D is unclear. The ends were cut back, 0 bases at V and 10 bases at J, with 10 bases in the middle. This CDR3 has 14 residues. Germline CDR1 is MGHRA and CDR2 is YSYEKL.

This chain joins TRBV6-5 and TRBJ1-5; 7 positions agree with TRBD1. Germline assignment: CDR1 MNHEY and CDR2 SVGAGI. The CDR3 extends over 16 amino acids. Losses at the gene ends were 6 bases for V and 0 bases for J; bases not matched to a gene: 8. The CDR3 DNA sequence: TGTGCCAGCAGCCCAACAGGGGATTATAGCAATCAGCCCCAGCATTTT. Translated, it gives CASSPTGDYSNQPQHF.

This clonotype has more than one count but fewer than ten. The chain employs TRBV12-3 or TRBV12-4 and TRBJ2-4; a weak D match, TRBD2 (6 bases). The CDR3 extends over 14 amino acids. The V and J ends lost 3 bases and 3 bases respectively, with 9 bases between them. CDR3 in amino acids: CASSFNGGKNIQYF. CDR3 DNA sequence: TGTGCCAGCAGTTTTAACGGGGGCAAAAACATTCAGTACTTC.

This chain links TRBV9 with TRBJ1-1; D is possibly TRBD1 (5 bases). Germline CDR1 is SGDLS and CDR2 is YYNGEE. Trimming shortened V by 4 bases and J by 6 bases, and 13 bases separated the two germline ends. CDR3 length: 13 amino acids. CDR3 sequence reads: CASSSRDPAEAFF. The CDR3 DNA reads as TGTGCCAGCAGCTCCAGGGACCCGGCTGAAGCTTTCTTT.

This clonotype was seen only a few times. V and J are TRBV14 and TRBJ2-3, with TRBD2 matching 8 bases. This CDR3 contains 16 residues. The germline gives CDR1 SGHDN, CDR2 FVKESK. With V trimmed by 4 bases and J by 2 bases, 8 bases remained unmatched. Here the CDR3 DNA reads TGTGCCAGCAGCCGCGGACTAGCCCGTTCCACAGATACGCAGTATTTT. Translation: CASSRGLARSTDTQYF.

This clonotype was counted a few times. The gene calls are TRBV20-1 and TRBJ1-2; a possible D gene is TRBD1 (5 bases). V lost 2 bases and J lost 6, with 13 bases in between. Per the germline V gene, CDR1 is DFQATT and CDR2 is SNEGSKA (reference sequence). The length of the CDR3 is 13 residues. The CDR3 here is CSARWGGSHGYTF. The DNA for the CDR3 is TGCAGTGCTAGATGGGGCGGGAGCCATGGCTACACCTTC.